This T cell receptor (beta chain) came from a study of cytomegalovirus exposure and HLA in healthy donors. This CDR3 is built from 15 residues. V trimming: 6 bases; J trimming: 10 bases; junction bases outside the gene matches: 17. Germline V gene lookup returns CDR1 MDHEN and CDR2 SYDVKM. The primer mix had 60 Vbeta and 13 Jbeta primers. Here immunoSEQ multiplex PCR was the method, and the copy in TCRdb shows in-frame clones only, minus some. Found here are about 140,000 clones, over 70% of them singletons; the top ten hold roughly 1.6%. As to this clone: Its antigen remains unknown.

Study results and caveats: CMV serostatus was the only recorded immune exposure for donors. A later analysis found common viral pathogens apparently linked to several of the most significant clusters.

The origin of this receptor is a woman aged 40 to 55 in good health and CMV-seronegative. This chain joins TRBV28 and TRBJ1-1; 7 nucleotides align to TRBD1. The sequenced sample was PBMCs. The CDR3 DNA follows: TGTGCCAGCAGCTTCGGCAGGGGGTACTTAGTAGGAGCTTTCTTT. It encodes CASSFGRGYLVGAFF.